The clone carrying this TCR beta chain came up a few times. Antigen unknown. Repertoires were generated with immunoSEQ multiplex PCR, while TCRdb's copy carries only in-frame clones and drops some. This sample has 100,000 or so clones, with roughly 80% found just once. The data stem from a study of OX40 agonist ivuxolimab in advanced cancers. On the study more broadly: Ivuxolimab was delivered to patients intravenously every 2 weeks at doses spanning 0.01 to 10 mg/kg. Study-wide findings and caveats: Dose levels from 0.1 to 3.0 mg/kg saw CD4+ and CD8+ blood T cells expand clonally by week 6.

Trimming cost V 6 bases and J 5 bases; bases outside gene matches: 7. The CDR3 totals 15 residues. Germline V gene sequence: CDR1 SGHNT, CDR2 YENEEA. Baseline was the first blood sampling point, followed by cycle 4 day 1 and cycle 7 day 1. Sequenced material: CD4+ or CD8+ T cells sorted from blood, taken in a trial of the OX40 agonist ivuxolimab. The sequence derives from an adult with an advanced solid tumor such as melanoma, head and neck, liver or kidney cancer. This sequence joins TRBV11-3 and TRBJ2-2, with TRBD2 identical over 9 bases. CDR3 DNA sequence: TGTGCCAGCAGTGTGGCGGGAGGGCTAACCGGGGAGCTGTTTTTT. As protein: CASSVAGGLTGELFF.